The 24 T cell receptor beta chains below all came from one sample that was sequenced in a study of blood T cell repertoires in COVID-19. Profiled with immunoSEQ multiplex PCR; TCRdb holds only in-frame clones, not every one. Of about 360,000 clones in the sample, 65% to 90% were seen once. What was sequenced was peripheral blood. Receptor source: a woman aged 60-75 years with COVID-19, enrolled during active disease.

This clone occurred once. This rearrangement joins TRBV7-3 to TRBJ2-1; no clear D. This CDR3 region has 12 residues. The V end lost 1 base, the J end lost 11 bases, and 9 bases lay between the germline ends. The germline V gene has CDR1 SGHTA and CDR2 FQGTGA. CDR3 nucleotide sequence: TGTGCCAGCAGCTTAAGAGAACAGAAGCAGTTCTTC. This gives the protein CASSLREQKQFF.

V and J are TRBV6-5 and TRBJ1-2, with D unresolved. V lost 2 bases and J 8 bases, leaving 12 bases between the germline ends. The CDR3 contains 13 residues. The germline CDR1 and CDR2 sequences are MNHEY and SVGAGI. For the CDR3, the DNA is TGTGCCAGCAGTTACGACCCTCCGGGGGGCTACACCTTC. It translates to CASSYDPPGGYTF.

This chain links TRBV6-2 or TRBV6-3 with TRBJ1-6, with TRBD1 matching 8 bases. This CDR3 is built from 13 residues. In germline, CDR1 is MNHEY, CDR2 SVGEGT. Unmatched junction bases numbered 4, after V lost 6 bases and J lost 9 bases. The CDR3 here is CASSGQGGSPLHF. DNA of the CDR3: TGTGCCAGCAGCGGACAGGGTGGTTCACCCCTCCACTTT.

The CDR3, as DNA: TGTGCCAGCACCACAGGGGCAGCTTTCTATGGCTACACCTTC. Protein product: CASTTGAAFYGYTF. The genes are TRBV2 and TRBJ1-2; TRBD1 aligns across 7 bases. This CDR3 comprises 14 residues. V gave up 7 bases and J gave up 4 bases; unmatched junction bases: 9. From germline, CDR1 is SNHLY and CDR2 FYNNEI.

This clone has a handful of counts. The V call is TRBV30, the J call TRBJ1-2; TRBD1 agrees at 10 bases. CDR1 GTSNPN and CDR2 SVGIG come from the germline V gene (reference sequence). There are 13 residues in the CDR3. With 4 bases clipped from V and 8 bases from J, the junction kept 7 bases outside the gene matches. CDR3 DNA: TGTGCCTGGACCCGAGGACAGGGGGACGGCTACACCTTC. As protein: CAWTRGQGDGYTF.

The chain employs TRBV6-2 or TRBV6-3 and TRBJ1-1, with D possibly being TRBD1 (6 bases). The V end lost 2 bases, the J end lost 10 bases, and 14 bases lay between the germline ends. CDR3 length: 13 amino acids. Germline V gene sequence: CDR1 MNHEY, CDR2 SVGEGT. This CDR3 is CASSYGGRDRAFF. CDR3 sequence (DNA): TGTGCCAGCAGTTACGGGGGCCGGGACCGAGCTTTCTTT.

The V and J genes are TRBV5-1 and TRBJ1-1; perhaps TRBD1 as D (5 bases). The length of the CDR3 is 15 residues. The germline gives CDR1 SGHRS, CDR2 YFSETQ. Trimming took off 0 bases at V and 4 bases at J, with 13 bases between the two ends. This CDR3 is CASSLEGVGVTEAFF. For the CDR3, the DNA is TGCGCCAGCAGCTTGGAAGGGGTTGGGGTCACTGAAGCTTTCTTT.

CDR3 DNA: TGTGCCAGCAGTGAACAGTATAGCAATCAGCCCCAGCATTTT. Translation gives CASSEQYSNQPQHF. J is TRBJ1-5 and V is TRBV25-1, with no clear D. From germline, CDR1 is MGHDK and CDR2 SYGVNS. Deletions cut 2 bases from V and 0 bases from J, with 5 bases between. This CDR3 is built from 14 residues.

Note on this clone: One junction end disagrees with the germline gene, perhaps due to a read error. The chain employs TRBV7-2 and TRBJ2-5; TRBD2 matches at 15 bases. The CDR3 has 16 amino acids. The V gene's germline CDR1 is SGHTA and CDR2 FQGNSA. This CDR3 is CASSLGLAGGQVTQYF. CDR3 DNA sequence: TGTGCCAGCAGCTTGGGACTAGCGGGGGGACAAGTGACCCAGTACTTC.

The CDR3 DNA follows: TGTGCCAGCAGCTTAGAAGGGGGCGGCGGCTACACCTTC. Its protein is CASSLEGGGGYTF. The rearrangement links TRBV7-9 to TRBJ1-2, with 7 bases fitting TRBD1. The CDR3 extends over 13 amino acids. The V segment lost 1 base and the J segment 8 bases; nucleotides outside the gene matches: 4. Germline CDR1 and CDR2: SEHNR and FQNEAQ (reference sequence).

This chain links TRBV4-2 with TRBJ1-2, with D perhaps matching TRBD1 (5 bases). Germline lookup yields CDR1 LGHNA and CDR2 YNFKEQ. CDR3 length equals 16 residues. The germline V and J ends were trimmed by 0 bases and 3 bases, with 14 bases remaining between them. The CDR3 bases are TGTGCCAGCAGCCAAGATTCCCAGGGAAAGTACTATGGCTACACCTTC. It specifies CASSQDSQGKYYGYTF.

The chain employs TRBV7-8 and TRBJ2-2; TRBD2 aligns across 14 bases. The trim removed 3 bases at V and 5 bases at J, leaving 8 bases unmatched. In germline, CDR1 is SGHVS, CDR2 FQNEAQ. This CDR3 contains 18 residues. Written as DNA, the CDR3 is TGTGCCAGCAGCTTCCCCGGGACTAGCGGGGGTGAGACCGGGGAGCTGTTTTTT. Residues: CASSFPGTSGGETGELFF.

The CDR3: CASSERGGGPRTYEQYF. The CDR3 DNA is TGTGCCAGCAGCGAGCGGGGAGGGGGGCCCCGAACCTACGAGCAGTACTTC. This chain connects TRBV5-5 to TRBJ2-7, with TRBD2 as a possible D gene (7 bases). This CDR3 is built from 17 residues. Germline CDR1 reads SGHKS; CDR2 reads YYEKEE (reference sequence). V was shortened by 4 bases and J by 2 bases, with 22 bases between the two germline ends.

The CDR3 bases are TGTGCCAGTAGCAGCGGGAGGGGGCGAAATTCACCCCTCCACTTT. As protein: CASSSGRGRNSPLHF. The chain has TRBV19 and TRBJ1-6; 7 nucleotides match TRBD1. Germline assignment: CDR1 LNHDA and CDR2 SQIVND (reference sequence). The CDR3 length is 15 residues. The V and J ends lost 6 bases and 7 bases, in that order; junction bases with no gene match: 9.

The chain joins TRBV19 to TRBJ1-2; 11 nucleotides align to TRBD1. CDR3 length equals 18 residues. Germline trimming cut 7 bases from V and 2 bases from J; bases unmatched to any gene: 15. Germline CDR1 reads LNHDA; CDR2 reads SQIVND (reference sequence). The CDR3 DNA reads as TGTGCCAGTAACGAATGGACAGGGGGCCCCAGACGAAACTATGGCTACACCTTC. Translation: CASNEWTGGPRRNYGYTF.

V and J are TRBV4-1 and TRBJ1-2, with D unresolved. Germline values: CDR1 MGHRA, CDR2 YSYEKL. Trimming took 0 bases from V and 1 from J, leaving 12 bases between them. This CDR3 is 16 amino acids long. CDR3 sequence: CASSQDLSGFNYGYTF. For the CDR3, the DNA is TGCGCCAGCAGCCAAGATCTGTCAGGCTTTAACTATGGCTACACCTTC.

The chain joins TRBV2 to TRBJ1-2, with TRBD1 matching over 10 bases. CDR1 and CDR2 from the germline V gene are SNHLY and FYNNEI. Losses at the gene ends were 6 bases for V and 3 bases for J; bases not matched to a gene: 4. This CDR3 contains 14 residues. CDR3 in DNA: TGTGCCAGCAGGGCGACAGGGGGCGACTATGGCTACACCTTC. Its protein is CASRATGGDYGYTF.

The chain recombines TRBV4-2 with TRBJ2-4; tentatively, D is TRBD2 (5 bases). The germline CDR1 and CDR2 sequences are LGHNA and YNFKEQ. CDR3 length equals 16 residues. The V end was cut by 2 bases, the J end by 2 bases, with 13 bases between. The CDR3 DNA sequence: TGTGCCAGCAGCCAACAAGGAGAGGGAACCAAAAACATTCAGTACTTC. Translating gives CASSQQGEGTKNIQYF.

The CDR3 is CSAGQGINQPQHF. The CDR3 DNA follows: TGCAGCGCCGGACAGGGGATAAATCAGCCCCAGCATTTT. V usage is TRBV29-1 and J usage is TRBJ1-5, with 9 bases fitting TRBD1. The germline V gene encodes CDR1 SQVTM and CDR2 ANQGSEA. With V trimmed by 7 bases and J by 4 bases, 5 bases remained unmatched. CDR3 size: 13 residues.

V usage is TRBV27 and J usage is TRBJ2-7, with TRBD2 matching 8 bases. V shed 5 bases, J shed 1 base, and the junction held 7 bases outside the gene matches. CDR1 is MNHEY and CDR2 is SMNVEV in the germline V gene (reference sequence). The CDR3 is 15 amino acids. CDR3: CASSPGRGGSYEQYF. The CDR3 bases are TGTGCCAGCAGTCCCGGCCGGGGGGGATCCTACGAGCAGTACTTC.

The chain couples TRBV25-1 to TRBJ1-2; TRBD1 aligns across 9 bases. CDR1 is MGHDK, CDR2 SYGVNS, per germline. Trimming took 1 base from V and 5 from J; bases not matched to a gene: 5. The CDR3 totals 15 residues. CDR3 residues: CASSEWGQGGYGYTF. The CDR3 DNA reads as TGTGCCAGCAGTGAATGGGGACAGGGAGGGTATGGCTACACCTTC.

As regards this clone: A clone one base away is much larger, so this may be a read error. Other DNA sequences within the sample encode an identical CDR3. The genes are TRBV11-2 and TRBJ2-7; 7 bases are a match to TRBD1. The germline V gene has CDR1 SGHAT and CDR2 FQNNGV. V was clipped by 5 bases and J by 3 bases; unmatched bases: 1. This CDR3 comprises 12 residues. The CDR3 here is CASSRQGYEQYF. DNA for the CDR3: TGTGCCAGCAGCCGACAGGGCTACGAGCAGTACTTC.

The chain employs TRBV5-1 and TRBJ1-1; the D gene is possibly TRBD1 (6 bases). This CDR3 has 14 residues. CDR1 is SGHRS, CDR2 YFSETQ, per germline. V was cut by 4 bases and J by 8 bases, with 18 bases left in between. The CDR3 is CASSPGQPRGEAFF. As DNA, the CDR3 is TGCGCCAGCAGCCCCGGACAGCCTAGGGGGGAAGCTTTCTTT.

This clone was counted a single time. The V gene is TRBV19, the J gene TRBJ1-1, with 9 bases matching TRBD1. The CDR3 totals 15 residues. Trimming took 3 bases from V and 5 from J; bases not matched to a gene: 7. Germline-derived CDR1 and CDR2 are LNHDA and SQIVND (reference sequence). Here the CDR3 DNA reads TGTGCCAGTAGTATTATGTCAGGGACAGGGACTGAAGCTTTCTTT. Translating gives CASSIMSGTGTEAFF.